A single sample is the source of the 12 T cell receptor beta chains below, sequenced in a study of blood T cell repertoires in COVID-19. Sequenced by immunoSEQ multiplex PCR; TCRdb stores in-frame clones only, minus some. The sample has 110,000 or so clones, around 81% seen once. Sequencing used peripheral blood. These receptors all come from a man aged 80 or over with acute or convalescent COVID-19.

This clone was counted once. The chain has TRBV7-3 and TRBJ2-2; 12 nucleotides agree with TRBD1. With 5 bases clipped from V and 1 base from J, the junction kept 8 bases outside the gene matches. CDR3 length equals 18 residues. CDR1 is SGHTA, CDR2 FQGTGA, per germline. CDR3 amino acids: CASSPGQGALGNTGELFF. For the CDR3, the DNA is TGTGCCAGCAGCCCGGGACAGGGGGCATTGGGGAACACCGGGGAGCTGTTTTTT.

The CDR3 spells CASSTSGQGNQPQHF. CDR3 coding DNA: TGTGCCAGCAGTACCTCTGGACAGGGAAATCAGCCCCAGCATTTT. J is TRBJ1-5 and V is TRBV28; 8 nucleotides match TRBD1. Germline V gene lookup returns CDR1 MDHEN and CDR2 SYDVKM. CDR3 length equals 15 residues. V was pared by 5 bases and J by 4 bases, with 7 bases of the junction left unmatched.

J is TRBJ2-3 and V is TRBV19, with 8 bases aligning to TRBD2. V was clipped by 6 bases and J by 4 bases; unmatched bases: 6. This CDR3 has 14 amino acids. Germline V gives CDR1 LNHDA, CDR2 SQIVND (reference sequence). CDR3 in DNA: TGTGCCAGTAGGCCGGGAGGGCCCCCAGATACGCAGTATTTT. Its translation is CASRPGGPPDTQYF.

This clone occurred a few times. The V gene is TRBV6-5, the J gene TRBJ2-2; unclear D gene. CDR1 is MNHEY and CDR2 is SVGAGI in the germline V gene. CDR3 length: 16 residues. V was shortened by 0 bases and J by 0 bases, with 8 bases between the two germline ends. CDR3: CASSYSTAPNTGELFF. The CDR3 coding sequence is TGTGCCAGCAGTTACTCTACAGCTCCGAACACCGGGGAGCTGTTTTTT.

The V gene is TRBV28, the J gene TRBJ1-5; 8 positions agree with TRBD1. From germline, CDR1 is MDHEN and CDR2 SYDVKM. The CDR3 is 13 amino acids. J lost 9 bases, V lost 4 bases, and 5 bases had no gene match. The CDR3 DNA sequence: TGTGCCAGCAGTTACAGGGGGGCCCGGCCCCAGCATTTT. Residues: CASSYRGARPQHF.

V usage is TRBV19 and J usage is TRBJ2-5; D might be TRBD2 (5 bases). This CDR3 is 14 amino acids long. Germline V CDR1 and CDR2: LNHDA, SQIVND (reference sequence). Trimming left V 9 bases short and J 7 bases short, with 21 bases between. DNA of the CDR3: TGTGCCAGCGGGGAAACCGGGATCAGTGGGACCCAGTACTTC. Protein: CASGETGISGTQYF.

The J gene is TRBJ1-1, the V gene TRBV7-9, with TRBD1 matching over 8 bases. V was pared by 5 bases and J by 5 bases, with 7 bases of the junction left unmatched. This CDR3 is built from 14 residues. From germline, CDR1 is SEHNR and CDR2 FQNEAQ (reference sequence). The CDR3 DNA follows: TGTGCCAGCAGCCTGACAGGGGTTAGTACTGAAGCTTTCTTT. This codes for CASSLTGVSTEAFF.

The V gene is TRBV28, the J gene TRBJ1-2, with D hard to call. The length of the CDR3 is 13 residues. CDR1 MDHEN and CDR2 SYDVKM come from the germline V gene. Deletions cut 1 base from V and 1 base from J, with 4 bases between. The CDR3 protein is CASSLSDNYGYTF. Here the CDR3 DNA reads TGTGCCAGCAGTTTATCAGATAACTATGGCTACACCTTC.

The chain links TRBV2 to TRBJ1-5; 7 nucleotides line up with TRBD1. Trimming took 3 bases from V and 3 from J; bases not matched to a gene: 11. CDR1 and CDR2 (germline): SNHLY, FYNNEI. This CDR3 has 17 residues. The CDR3: CASSDPADRAYNQPQHF. For the CDR3, the DNA is TGTGCCAGCAGTGACCCCGCAGACAGGGCGTACAATCAGCCCCAGCATTTT. Supplemented by reference TRBV2 and TRBJ1-5, the full variable domain reads EPEVTQTPSHQVTQMGQEVILRCVPISNHLYFYWYRQILGQKVEFLVSFYNNEISEKSEIFDDQFSVERPDGSNFTLKIRSTKLEDSAMYFCASSDPADRAYNQPQHFGDGTRLSIL.

The chain uses TRBV29-1 and TRBJ2-1; D gene unclear. Trimming removed 7 bases at V and 9 bases at J, with 16 bases between. CDR1 SQVTM and CDR2 ANQGSEA come from the germline V gene. The CDR3 length is 12 residues. The CDR3 sequence is CSALRVIGEQFF. The CDR3, as DNA: TGCAGCGCTCTTCGGGTCATCGGTGAGCAGTTCTTC.

The J gene is TRBJ1-5, the V gene TRBV4-1; 7 nucleotides align to TRBD1. Germline values: CDR1 MGHRA, CDR2 YSYEKL. This CDR3 has 16 amino acids. Trimming cost V 0 bases and J 6 bases; bases outside gene matches: 8. CDR3 sequence (DNA): TGCGCCAGCAGCCAAGAGAGAGGGGGCATGGGTCAGCCCCAGCATTTT. Translating it yields CASSQERGGMGQPQHF.

CDR3: CASSEGYVRGRETQYF. CDR3 DNA: TGTGCCAGCAGTGAAGGATATGTCAGGGGGCGAGAGACCCAGTACTTC. The chain carries TRBV2 and TRBJ2-5, with 8 bases identical to TRBD1. Germline CDR1 is SNHLY and CDR2 is FYNNEI. Trimming took 1 base from V and 4 from J; bases not matched to a gene: 8. This CDR3 spans 16 amino acids. Looking up the rest from reference TRBV2 and TRBJ2-5 gives the full variable domain: EPEVTQTPSHQVTQMGQEVILRCVPISNHLYFYWYRQILGQKVEFLVSFYNNEISEKSEIFDDQFSVERPDGSNFTLKIRSTKLEDSAMYFCASSEGYVRGRETQYFGPGTRLLVL.